Following are 12 T cell receptor beta chains from one sample sequenced in a study of T-cell memory formation after mild COVID-19. TCRdb called the 5' RACE reads again in MiXCR, with one record for every CDR3 protein. The sample lists 400,000 to 500,000 distinct CDR3 sequences; about 19% were seen once. The sequenced sample was PBMCs or a T cell subset sorted from them (not recorded which). The receptors were sampled from an adult woman who had mild COVID-19 (a few samples of this study predate the infection). Cell type and time point are not known.

This chain connects TRBV7-3 to TRBJ2-2, with D perhaps matching TRBD1 (5 bases). The germline gives CDR1 SGHTA, CDR2 FQGTGA. This CDR3 spans 15 amino acids. Trimming removed 1 base at V and 5 bases at J, with 11 bases between. The CDR3 DNA follows: TGTGCCAGCAGCTTAATCCCCAGGGCTACCGGGGAGCTGTTTTTT. This gives the protein CASSLIPRATGELFF.

This clonotype appeared a few times. The chain joins TRBV5-6 to TRBJ2-2; no reliable D call. The ends were cut back, 1 base at V and 1 base at J, with 11 bases in the middle. Germline lookup yields CDR1 SGHDT and CDR2 YYEEEE. The CDR3 consists of 16 residues. CDR3 bases: TGTGCCAGCAGCTTGTCACACCAATGGAACACCGGGGAGCTGTTTTTT. Residues: CASSLSHQWNTGELFF.

This clonotype came up a few times. The chain employs TRBV5-1 and TRBJ2-1; D gene unclear. CDR1 and CDR2 from the germline V gene are SGHRS and YFSETQ. The CDR3 totals 18 residues. Trimming shortened V by 0 bases and J by 1 base, and 17 bases separated the two germline ends. The CDR3 coding sequence is TGCGCCAGCAGCTTGGACCCGATAAGATCGGCATCCTACAATGAGCAGTTCTTC. It is translated as CASSLDPIRSASYNEQFF.

This clonotype was observed a few times. V is TRBV7-6 and J is TRBJ2-2; D remains ambiguous. Trimming shortened V by 3 bases and J by 6 bases, and 11 bases separated the two germline ends. The CDR3 has 14 amino acids. Germline lookup yields CDR1 SGHVS and CDR2 FNYEAQ. Written as DNA, the CDR3 is TGTGCCAGCAGCTTGGATCGAGTTGCCGGGGAGCTGTTTTTT. Translating it yields CASSLDRVAGELFF.

This clonotype was picked up a small number of times. This chain connects TRBV3-1 to TRBJ2-3, with TRBD2 identical over 12 bases. Germline CDR1 is LGHDT and CDR2 is YNNKEL (reference sequence). The CDR3 loop spans 16 amino acids. V lost 6 bases, J lost 2 bases, and 6 bases stayed unmatched. This CDR3 is CASRPGLAGSTDTQYF. The CDR3 DNA follows: TGTGCCAGCAGGCCCGGACTAGCGGGATCCACAGATACGCAGTATTTT.

The gene calls are TRBV3-1 and TRBJ1-1, with 10 nucleotides matching TRBD1. V trimming: 1 base; J trimming: 4 bases; junction bases outside the gene matches: 12. Germline V gene sequence: CDR1 LGHDT, CDR2 YNNKEL (reference sequence). This CDR3 contains 18 residues. For the CDR3, the DNA is TGTGCCAGCAGCCAAGTTAAAGTGGGGGACAGGGGATTCACTGAAGCTTTCTTT. Its protein is CASSQVKVGDRGFTEAFF.

This chain uses TRBV24-1 with TRBJ1-1; D is ambiguous. Trimming removed 5 bases at V and 4 bases at J, with 16 bases between. Germline CDR1 is KGHDR and CDR2 is SFDVKD. The CDR3 is made up of 15 amino acids. This CDR3 reads CATSAAEGSSTEAFF. In DNA form, the CDR3 reads TGTGCCACCAGTGCCGCAGAGGGCTCCAGCACTGAAGCTTTCTTT.

The CDR3 region is CASSPGQAPTYEQYF. The CDR3 DNA sequence: TGTGCCAGCAGCCCGGGACAGGCCCCTACTTACGAGCAGTACTTC. The V call is TRBV7-9, the J call TRBJ2-7; 8 positions match TRBD1. This CDR3 region has 15 residues. Germline CDR1 and CDR2: SEHNR and FQNEAQ (reference sequence). The V segment lost 5 bases and the J segment 4 bases; nucleotides outside the gene matches: 10.

The V gene is TRBV20-1, the J gene TRBJ1-1; D not resolved. V was pared by 1 base and J by 1 base, with 13 bases between. CDR3 size: 15 residues. Germline V gene data show CDR1 as DFQATT and CDR2 as SNEGSKA (reference sequence). The DNA of the CDR3 is TGCAGTGCTAGAGTAAGTCGAGACACGAACACTGAAGCTTTCTTT. The encoded protein is CSARVSRDTNTEAFF.

The chain combines TRBV30 with TRBJ2-7; maybe TRBD1 (6 bases). V lost 3 bases and J lost 2, with 17 bases in between. This CDR3 contains 15 residues. CDR1 is GTSNPN, CDR2 SVGIG, per germline (reference sequence). The CDR3, as DNA: TGTGCCTGGAGGGCTACTACGGACAGAGCCTACGAGCAGTACTTC. This translates into CAWRATTDRAYEQYF.

This clonotype has more than one count but fewer than ten. The chain uses TRBV24-1 and TRBJ2-7; D not resolved. The CDR3 contains 10 residues. V lost 5 bases, J lost 6 bases, and 4 bases lay in between. The V gene's germline CDR1 is KGHDR and CDR2 SFDVKD. The CDR3 loop is CATSGREQYF. The DNA for the CDR3 is TGTGCCACCAGTGGTCGCGAGCAGTACTTC.

This clonotype was seen a few times. This rearrangement joins TRBV4-1 to TRBJ1-2, with D tentatively TRBD1 (5 bases). This CDR3 contains 17 residues. V was cut by 4 bases and J by 4 bases, with 22 bases left in between. Looked up from germline, CDR1 is MGHRA and CDR2 is YSYEKL. CDR3 nucleotide sequence: TGCGCCAGCAGCCCCAGGGCGGGGGTTAAGCTGAGCTATGGCTACACCTTC. Its translation is CASSPRAGVKLSYGYTF.